Each of the 5 T cell receptor beta chains below was sequenced from the same sample in a study of technical replicates of blood from a handful of donors. Measured with immunoSEQ multiplex PCR; TCRdb has only the in-frame clones, and not every one. The table records some 57,000 clones, roughly 89% of them present only once. The specimen was PBMCs. These receptor sequences come from a human donor in good health. Some clones in this sample may be carry-over from other donors' samples.

The chain carries TRBV9 and TRBJ1-3, with 7 bases aligning to TRBD1. The CDR3 contains 17 residues. Germline V gene data show CDR1 as SGDLS and CDR2 as YYNGEE. V lost 1 base and J lost 0; bases outside the gene matches: 7. The CDR3 region is CASSVTQGLNSGNTIYF. CDR3 in DNA: TGTGCCAGCAGCGTAACACAGGGGCTCAACTCTGGAAACACCATATATTTT. The complete variable domain, with remaining parts taken from reference TRBV9 and TRBJ1-3, reads DSGVTQTPKHLITATGQRVTLRCSPRSGDLSVYWYQQSLDQGLQFLIQYYNGEERAKGNILERFSAQQFPDLHSELNLSSLELGDSALYFCASSVTQGLNSGNTIYFGEGSWLTVV.

This clone came up a few times. The rearrangement links TRBV15 to TRBJ1-6; 9 bases map to TRBD1. CDR1 LNHNV and CDR2 YYDKDF come from the germline V gene (reference sequence). The CDR3 runs 14 residues. Trimming removed 1 base from V and 10 bases from J; junction bases left unmatched: 2. The CDR3, as DNA: TGTGCCACCAGCAGAGCTGGACAGGGGTCACCCCTCCACTTT. Protein product: CATSRAGQGSPLHF.

The chain employs TRBV11-2 and TRBJ2-1; 10 bases align to TRBD2. Unmatched junction bases numbered 8, after V lost 8 bases and J lost 10 bases. Germline CDR1 is SGHAT and CDR2 is FQNNGV. The CDR3 has 13 amino acids. The DNA for the CDR3 is TGTGCCAGCCGGAAGCGGGGGGGCGCCGAGCAGTTCTTC. Translated: CASRKRGGAEQFF.

The rearrangement links TRBV10-3 to TRBJ2-1; 7 bases fit TRBD2. Germline CDR1 reads ENHRY; CDR2 reads SYGVKD. The CDR3 is made up of 15 amino acids. Trimming cost V 5 bases and J 5 bases; bases outside gene matches: 9. CDR3 protein: CAISPPSGANNEQFF. In nucleotides, the CDR3 is TGTGCCATCAGTCCACCTAGCGGAGCGAACAATGAGCAGTTCTTC.

The J gene is TRBJ2-2, the V gene TRBV6-1, with 12 bases identical to TRBD2. This CDR3 is built from 20 residues. The trim removed 4 bases at V and 0 bases at J, leaving 12 bases unmatched. Germline lookup yields CDR1 MNHNS and CDR2 SASEGT. Here the CDR3 reads CASSGKNFTSGGSNTGELFF. The CDR3 DNA reads as TGTGCCAGCAGTGGAAAAAATTTTACTAGCGGGGGGTCGAACACCGGGGAGCTGTTTTTT.